This T cell receptor (beta chain) is drawn from a study of cytomegalovirus exposure and HLA in healthy donors. The study, taken as a whole, reports: The investigators catalogued 180 or so TCR beta chains as cytomegalovirus-associated.

Amplification used 60 Vbeta primers and 13 Jbeta primers. TCRdb keeps only in-frame clones here, not all; method: immunoSEQ multiplex PCR. The repertoire consists of about 150,000 clones, with 76% occurring once and the leading ten covering around 2%. The CDR3 has 14 amino acids. The germline gives CDR1 SNHLY, CDR2 FYNNEI. V lost 8 bases, J lost 6 bases, and 12 bases stayed unmatched. In the case of this clone: Its antigen remains unknown.

The rearrangement links TRBV2 to TRBJ2-7, with TRBD1 matching 8 bases. This TCR was recovered from a female donor in good health and CMV-seropositive. The sequenced sample consisted of PBMCs. CDR3 sequence (DNA): TGTGCCAGCGGGGAAGGACAGGGCGAGGGCGAGCAGTACTTC. It codes for CASGEGQGEGEQYF.